A single sample is the source of the 14 T cell receptor beta chains below, sequenced in a study of cytomegalovirus exposure and HLA in healthy donors. A multiplex PCR was run with 60 Vbeta primers and 13 Jbeta primers. Measured with immunoSEQ multiplex PCR; TCRdb has only the in-frame clones, and not every one. The sample consists of about 190,000 clones, around four fifths of them appearing once. Material for sequencing was PBMCs. All receptors come from a woman aged 45-65 years in good health and CMV-seropositive.

This clone has only a few counts. The rearrangement joins TRBV6-1 to TRBJ2-5; no definite D call. This CDR3 has 10 residues. Germline CDR1 MNHNS, CDR2 SASEGT. The V gene lost 8 bases and the J gene lost 5 bases, with 6 bases spanning the gap. The CDR3 sequence is CASGSETQYF. DNA of the CDR3: TGTGCCAGCGGCTCGGAGACCCAGTACTTC.

The CDR3 bases are TGTGCCAGCAGCTTAGGCAGGGGTGGACCTGGGATGAACACTGAAGCTTTCTTT. Protein sequence: CASSLGRGGPGMNTEAFF. The chain couples TRBV7-3 to TRBJ1-1, with a possible D match to TRBD1 (6 bases). The CDR3 consists of 18 residues. In germline, CDR1 is SGHTA, CDR2 FQGTGA. The ends were cut back, 2 bases at V and 0 bases at J, with 19 bases in the middle.

The chain links TRBV7-3 to TRBJ1-4; TRBD1 is a possible D gene (6 bases). The V end lost 1 base, the J end lost 0 bases, and 12 bases lay between the germline ends. CDR1 SGHTA and CDR2 FQGTGA come from the germline V gene. The CDR3 totals 17 residues. The chain's CDR3 is CASSLRGGEATNEKLFF. The CDR3 bases are TGTGCCAGCAGCTTAAGAGGGGGGGAGGCAACTAATGAAAAACTGTTTTTT.

In its sample, this clone was seen once. The chain recombines TRBV18 with TRBJ2-1; a possible D gene is TRBD2 (7 bases). V lost 3 bases and J lost 5, with 11 bases in between. The V gene's germline CDR1 is KGHSH and CDR2 LQKENI. This CDR3 is built from 14 residues. The CDR3 DNA is TGTGCCAGCTCACCGCAGGGGAGGGACAATGAGCAGTTCTTC. Its translation: CASSPQGRDNEQFF.

As concerns this clone: The junction and the germline gene differ at one end; a read error may be behind it. This CDR3 reads CARSSSQAGVSYEQYF. As DNA, the CDR3 is TGTGCCAGAAGCTCCTCACAAGCGGGGGTCTCCTACGAGCAGTACTTC. The rearrangement uses TRBV5-4 and TRBJ2-7, with 8 nucleotides matching TRBD2. Germline V gene sequence: CDR1 SGHNT, CDR2 YYREEE (reference sequence). CDR3 length: 16 residues.

This chain joins TRBV11-3 and TRBJ1-4, with D possibly being TRBD1 (5 bases). CDR3 length: 15 amino acids. Germline V gene data show CDR1 as SGHNT and CDR2 as YENEEA. Trimming pared 0 bases from V and 1 base from J, leaving 6 bases between. CDR3 protein: CASSLEGQTNEKLFF. CDR3 DNA sequence: TGTGCCAGCAGCTTAGAGGGGCAAACTAATGAAAAACTGTTTTTT.

Written as DNA, the CDR3 is TGTGCCAGCAGCCCCTCAGCGGGCGGGAACACCGGGGAGCTGTTTTTT. Protein sequence: CASSPSAGGNTGELFF. The chain employs TRBV4-2 and TRBJ2-2, with a tentative D call TRBD2 (6 bases). The CDR3 has 16 amino acids. Germline V gene sequence: CDR1 LGHNA, CDR2 YNFKEQ. Trimming stripped 4 bases from V and 1 base from J, with 13 bases between.

Comments on this clone: The junction does not match germline at one end; this may be a read error. This rearrangement joins TRBV6-1 to TRBJ2-3, with 12 bases lining up with TRBD2. The CDR3 totals 16 residues. The germline CDR1 and CDR2 sequences are MNHNS and SASEGT. The CDR3 DNA follows: TGTGCCATCAGTGAGGGACTAGCGGGCGCTAGGGATACGCAGTATTTT. It codes for CAISEGLAGARDTQYF.

The chain joins TRBV7-2 to TRBJ1-2; 9 nucleotides align to TRBD1. This CDR3 spans 15 amino acids. V dropped 5 bases and J dropped 8; count of bases not matched to a gene: 12. CDR1 and CDR2 from the germline V gene are SGHTA and FQGNSA. CDR3 nucleotides: TGTGCCAGCAGCCAAACAGGGGGCGCAAGGGAAGGCTACACCTTC. Its translation: CASSQTGGAREGYTF.

This clone has more than one count but fewer than ten. CDR3 loop: CASSQVGQGEKLFF. CDR3 DNA: TGCGCCAGCAGCCAAGTCGGACAGGGGGAAAAACTGTTTTTT. The V call is TRBV4-3, the J call TRBJ1-4; TRBD1 aligns across 9 bases. V gave up 1 base and J gave up 8 bases; unmatched junction bases: 2. Germline V gives CDR1 LGHNA, CDR2 YSLEER. The CDR3 consists of 14 residues.

The genes are TRBV5-4 and TRBJ1-2; 7 bases are shared with TRBD1. Germline CDR1 SGHNT, CDR2 YYREEE (reference sequence). The CDR3 runs 14 residues. Trimming took 0 bases from V and 5 from J; bases not matched to a gene: 4. In DNA form, the CDR3 reads TGTGCCAGCAGCTTGGAACAGGGGAATTATGGCTACACCTTC. Protein sequence: CASSLEQGNYGYTF.

As concerns this clone: At one boundary the junction diverges from the germline segment, which might be a read error. CDR3 loop: CASNEWGPWLSF. As DNA, the CDR3 is TGTGCCAGCAACGAATGGGGGCCCTGGCTTTCTTTT. This chain joins TRBV2 and TRBJ1-1, with D perhaps matching TRBD1 (6 bases). The CDR3 sequence is 12 residues long. CDR1 and CDR2 (germline): SNHLY, FYNNEI.

This chain uses TRBV15 with TRBJ2-1; TRBD2 agrees at 7 bases. The CDR3 extends over 14 amino acids. Trimming cost V 6 bases and J 0 bases; bases outside gene matches: 2. The V gene's germline CDR1 is LNHNV and CDR2 YYDKDF (reference sequence). The CDR3 reads CATRAGSSYNEQFF. The CDR3 DNA reads as TGTGCCACCAGAGCGGGGAGCTCCTACAATGAGCAGTTCTTC.

The chain links TRBV5-4 to TRBJ1-2; TRBD1 aligns across 7 bases. CDR1 and CDR2 from the germline V gene are SGHNT and YYREEE (reference sequence). The V and J ends lost 2 bases and 3 bases, in that order; junction bases with no gene match: 4. The CDR3 is made up of 14 amino acids. The CDR3 region is CASSFVGTDYGYTF. DNA of the CDR3: TGTGCCAGCAGCTTCGTTGGGACAGACTATGGCTACACCTTC.